This T cell receptor (beta chain) stems from a study of blood T cell repertoires in COVID-19. Study information: Samples taken during acute and convalescent COVID-19 were collected in the United States, Italy and Spain.

Which cohort a participant joined came from the clinical history participants gave. Authors' data handling: Amplification of reference gene primers was used by the study to estimate nucleated cell counts. The data were produced by immunoSEQ multiplex PCR, yet TCRdb's version contains in-frame clones alone and is incomplete. V, J and clone size reflect that table, while D and trimming were determined from the DNA. The data contain 250,000 to 400,000 clones, around 86% of them seen just once; the ten biggest clones take up 4% to 6%. Germline-derived CDR1 and CDR2 are KGHDR and SFDVKD. V lost 4 bases to trimming and J lost 6 bases, with 11 bases between them. The CDR3 extends over 13 amino acids.

The rearrangement links TRBV24-1 to TRBJ1-2; D unresolved. Sequenced material: PBMCs or T cells enriched from blood (not recorded which). The TCR was taken from a man aged 55 to 70 who had recovered from COVID-19. The CDR3 region is CATSDHSGDGYTF. The CDR3 DNA reads TGTGCCACCAGTGACCATAGTGGTGATGGCTACACCTTC.